This T cell receptor (beta chain) was identified during a study of CD8 T cells in ankylosing spondylitis (dated by TCRdb to 2017 to 2019). At the level of the whole study: The study profiled T cell receptor beta repertoires in healthy donors and ankylosing spondylitis patients to find disease-linked TCR variants. The full study cohort was made up of 20 to 25 ankylosing spondylitis patients and 108 healthy donors. Samples of peripheral blood were taken, and for ankylosing spondylitis patients, synovial fluid was collected as well.

What the research found in general, with its limitations: A CD8+ phenotype was shown by the disease-linked clones, which were found at relatively low frequencies in peripheral blood. Some TCR beta motif variants had previously been reported in synovial fluid and blood of reactive arthritis patients, which suggested common disease-initiation mechanisms. According to the report, matched synovial fluid samples from ankylosing spondylitis patients were significantly enriched for the disease-linked clones. A TCR beta motif of seven or eight highly homologous amino acid variants appeared characteristic of blood from ankylosing spondylitis patients.

The germline V gene provides CDR1 SGHTA and CDR2 FQGNSA. Cut back by 3 bases and 4 bases, the V and J ends lie 15 bases apart. Measured from the cysteine to the phenylalanine, the CDR3 is 15 residues long. Left in the record is the CDR3 DNA by itself, 45 bases read in frame from the first base. This clonotype occurred a few times. Its antigen is currently not known. No base quality information exists; no much larger clone differs at one position. Synovial fluid samples were matched to blood samples from the same ankylosing spondylitis patients. Sequencing used an Illumina HiSeq 2500. Quantitative 5'-RACE with molecular barcodes was used to prepare TCR beta libraries. The original methods were these. A new computational method, built on a probabilistic model of VDJ rearrangement, was used to identify disease-linked TCR variants. The public reads were reanalyzed by TCRdb: fastp trimming at Q25, MiXCR alignment, in-frame beta chains only. Identical CDR3 protein sequences are pooled into one entry, listed with their most common genes and DNA. The V and J calls and clone size are TCRdb's, not the authors'. Across this sample there are 110,000 to 150,000 distinct CDR3 sequences, with 7.5% to 9.5% seen only once. The ten largest account for approximately 6.8% of the sample.

The specimen sequenced was synovial fluid, either unsorted or a sorted T cell fraction (not recorded which). The clonotype was recovered from a male donor with ankylosing spondylitis. Recombination connected TRBV7-2 to TRBJ2-5; a tentative D call is TRBD1 (6 bases match). CDR3 sequence: CASSLRGTRRETQYF. The nucleotides read TGTGCCAGCAGCTTGAGGGGGACCAGGAGAGAGACCCAGTACTTC.